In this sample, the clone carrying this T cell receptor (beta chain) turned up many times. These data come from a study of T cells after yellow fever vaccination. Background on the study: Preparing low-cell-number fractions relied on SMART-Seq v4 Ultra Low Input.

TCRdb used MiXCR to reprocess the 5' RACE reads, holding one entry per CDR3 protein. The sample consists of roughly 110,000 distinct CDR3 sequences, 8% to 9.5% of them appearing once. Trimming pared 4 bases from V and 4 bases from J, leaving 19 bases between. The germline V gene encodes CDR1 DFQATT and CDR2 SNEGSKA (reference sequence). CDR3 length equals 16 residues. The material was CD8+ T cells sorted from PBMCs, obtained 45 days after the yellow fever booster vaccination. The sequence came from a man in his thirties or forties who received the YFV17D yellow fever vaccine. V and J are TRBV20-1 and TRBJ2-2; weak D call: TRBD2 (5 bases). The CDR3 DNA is TGCAGTGCTAACAACCTCAGAGCGGATTCCACCGGGGAGCTGTTTTTT. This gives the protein CSANNLRADSTGELFF.